Below, one T cell receptor (beta chain) is given with its context. TCRdb keeps only in-frame clones here, not all; method: immunoSEQ multiplex PCR. The sample carries 160,000 or so clones, 70% to 90% recorded once. The data originate from a study of blood T cell repertoires in COVID-19. The J segment lost 1 base and the V segment lost 2 bases, leaving 3 bases of the junction unmatched. The CDR3 totals 16 residues. Per germline, CDR1 SGHVS and CDR2 FQNEAQ. This chain links TRBV7-8 with TRBJ1-3; 9 positions agree with TRBD1. The receptor's source is a man aged 35 to 55 with acute or convalescent COVID-19. Sequenced sample: peripheral blood. The CDR3 DNA is TGTGCCAGCAGCTTAAGGGGACAGGGTTCTGGAAACACCATATATTTT. Translating it yields CASSLRGQGSGNTIYF.